Listed below are T cell receptor beta chains from one sample, sequenced in a study of T-cell memory formation after mild COVID-19. TCRdb fed the 5' RACE reads into MiXCR, producing one record per CDR3 protein. The sample holds 100,000 to 150,000 distinct CDR3 sequences; approximately 6.2% are singletons and the top ten take 2% to 2.5%. Material for sequencing was PBMCs or a T cell subset sorted from them (not recorded which). The source of these receptors is an adult woman who had mild COVID-19 (a few samples of this study predate the infection). Cell type and time point are not known. The CDR3 runs from the conserved cysteine through the conserved F or W. A D gene is named only where the DNA matches it firmly. Not all rows give a size; the values are once, few, many and, for expanded clones, a class.

>NA|TRBJ1-2|TRBV20-1|many
TGCAGTGCTAGCGTAGGTCCCACCGGCTACACCTTC
CSASVGPTGYTF
>TRBD2|TRBJ2-3|TRBV5-4|NA
TGTGCCAGCAGACTCCTACTAGCGGGAGACACAGATACGCAGTATTTT
CASRLLLAGDTDTQYF
>TRBD1|TRBJ2-4|TRBV11-3|NA
TGTGCCAGCAGTTCATACAGGGGACCCAAAAACATTCAGTACTTC
CASSSYRGPKNIQYF
>NA|TRBJ1-1|TRBV29-1|NA
TGCAGCGAGAGCAGGGAATGGAACACTGAAGCTTTCTTT
CSESREWNTEAFF
>TRBD1|TRBJ1-5|TRBV24-1|NA
TGTGCCACCAGTGATCGACAGGGCTACAATCAGCGCCAGCATTTT
CATSDRQGYNQRQHF
>NA|TRBJ2-5|TRBV7-9|few
TGTGCCAGCAGCATTGGACAGATCCAAGAGACCCAGTACTTC
CASSIGQIQETQYF
>TRBD1|TRBJ2-7|TRBV20-1|NA
TGCAGTGCTCCACGACAGGGAAGATCCTACGAGCAGTACTTC
CSAPRQGRSYEQYF
>TRBD1|TRBJ1-1|TRBV29-1|many
TGCAGCGTTGATGACAGGGGGCAGGGTGAAGCTTTCTTT
CSVDDRGQGEAFF
>TRBD2|TRBJ2-3|TRBV5-1|NA
TGCGCCAGCAGCTTGGTGGGCCTAGCGGGAGGGCCCACAGATACGCAGTATTTT
CASSLVGLAGGPTDTQYF
>TRBD2|TRBJ2-1|TRBV11-2|NA
TGTGCCAGCAGACAACTAGCGGGAGTTCGTAATGAGCAGTTCTTC
CASRQLAGVRNEQFF
>NA|TRBJ1-2|TRBV19|few
TGTGCCAGTAGTACAGCAGGCTTTGGCTACACCTTC
CASSTAGFGYTF
>NA|TRBJ2-7|TRBV6-5|NA
TGTGCCAGCAGTTATGGGTCTGGTGGGAGCTCCTACGAGCAGTACTTC
CASSYGSGGSSYEQYF
>TRBD1|TRBJ1-5|TRBV3-1|NA
TGTGCCAGCAGCCAACGGACAGGGGATCAGCCCCAGCATTTT
CASSQRTGDQPQHF
>NA|TRBJ2-3|TRBV5-1|NA
TGCGCCAGCAGCTTGTTGCGGACATATACGCAGTATTTT
CASSLLRTYTQYF
>NA|TRBJ2-7|TRBV19|NA
TGTGCCAGTAGTAGCAGAGACTCCTACGAGCAGTACTTC
CASSSRDSYEQYF
>NA|TRBJ1-5|TRBV7-2|few
TGTGCCAGCAGCTATGACGGAGGGATCAATCAGCCCCAGCATTTT
CASSYDGGINQPQHF
>NA|TRBJ1-3|TRBV5-1|NA
TGCGCCAGCAGCGCCGACGTCGTCTCTGGAAACACCATATATTTT
CASSADVVSGNTIYF
>NA|TRBJ2-1|TRBV10-3|NA
TGTGCCATCAGTGAAGTACCCTACAATGAGCAGTTCTTC
CAISEVPYNEQFF
>NA|TRBJ2-2|TRBV9|few
TGTGCCAGCAGCTTAGATTCCGGGACGGCTTTTACCGGGGAGCTGTTTTTT
CASSLDSGTAFTGELFF
>NA|TRBJ1-5|TRBV14|many
TGTGCCAGCAGAGAAAAGAATCAGCCCCAGCATTTT
CASREKNQPQHF
>TRBD2|TRBJ2-1|TRBV5-1|many
TGCGCCAGCAGCTTGTCAGGGAGGGCCGTATTTGGCTACAATGAGCAGTTCTTC
CASSLSGRAVFGYNEQFF
>NA|TRBJ2-1|TRBV9|few
TGTGCCAGCAGCGTAGGAGGATCCTACAATGAGCAGTTCTTC
CASSVGGSYNEQFF
>NA|TRBJ1-1|TRBV12-3/TRBV12-4|NA
TGTGCCAGCAGAGCCGGGACCCTGAGGGAAGCTTTCTTT
CASRAGTLREAFF
>NA|TRBJ2-1|TRBV18|many
TGTGCCAGCTCCGTCGGATTCCGGTCTGAGCAGTTCTTC
CASSVGFRSEQFF
>TRBD1|TRBJ1-3|TRBV9|NA
TGTGCCAGCAGCGCAGGGACAGGGACAAGGGGAAACACCATATATTTT
CASSAGTGTRGNTIYF
>NA|TRBJ1-1|TRBV20-1|few
TGCAGTGCTAGAGTTATGGTGGACACTGAAGCTTTCTTT
CSARVMVDTEAFF
>NA|TRBJ1-1|TRBV5-1|NA
TGCGCCAGCAGCGGCGGGTCCATGAACACTGAAGCTTTCTTT
CASSGGSMNTEAFF
>NA|TRBJ2-5|TRBV11-3|NA
TGTGCCAGCAGCTTAGTTCAGGGCTGGGAGACCCAGTACTTC
CASSLVQGWETQYF
>NA|TRBJ1-1|TRBV5-6|few
TGTGCCAGCAGCTTGTTGAAGAAAGGGAACCCCATGAACACTGAAGCTTTCTTT
CASSLLKKGNPMNTEAFF
>NA|TRBJ2-3|TRBV7-3|many
TGTGCCAGCAGCCCGGGAGTAGGGGGCAGGGGCACAGATACGCAGTATTTT
CASSPGVGGRGTDTQYF
>NA|TRBJ2-7|TRBV5-1|NA
TGCGCCAGCCCGGCTTTTCGCGAGCAGTACTTC
CASPAFREQYF
>NA|TRBJ1-3|TRBV4-3|few
TGCGCCAGCAGCCAAGATCTGGGTGGGGCTGGAAACACCATATATTTT
CASSQDLGGAGNTIYF
>TRBD2|TRBJ2-7|TRBV7-9|few
TGTGCCAGCAGCGGGAGGGACCGTCCCTACGAGCAGTACTTC
CASSGRDRPYEQYF
>TRBD2|TRBJ2-7|TRBV29-1|many
TGCAGCATAAACTTGGGACTAGAACCCTACGAGCAGTACTTC
CSINLGLEPYEQYF
>TRBD1|TRBJ1-1|TRBV5-1|NA
TGCGCCAGCAGCTTCCGGGACAGGGTTAGGAGCACTGAAGCTTTCTTT
CASSFRDRVRSTEAFF
>NA|TRBJ2-2|TRBV7-3|few
TGTGCCAGCAGTCCGGATAACACCGGGGAGCTGTTTTTT
CASSPDNTGELFF
>NA|TRBJ1-2|TRBV3-1|NA
TGTGCCAGCAGCCAAGATTCAGGCCGCTATGGCTACACCTTC
CASSQDSGRYGYTF
>NA|TRBJ2-1|TRBV5-1|many
TGCGCCAGCAGCTTTACGGGTAGCTCCTACAATGAGCAGTTCTTC
CASSFTGSSYNEQFF
>NA|TRBJ2-7|TRBV20-1|many
TGCAGTGCCCCCCAAAGGGGGACGCGCGGCTACGAGCAGTACTTC
CSAPQRGTRGYEQYF
>TRBD1|TRBJ1-5|TRBV2|few
TGTGCCAGCTGGACAGGGGTTCTGTGGCAGCCCCAGCATTTT
CASWTGVLWQPQHF
>TRBD1|TRBJ1-5|TRBV25-1|NA
TGTGCCAGCAGTGAATCGGGACAGGGGTCTAATCAGCCCCAGCATTTT
CASSESGQGSNQPQHF
>NA|TRBJ1-5|TRBV4-1|few
TGCGCCAGCAGCCAAGGAATACAGGGTAGGGAGCCCCAGCATTTT
CASSQGIQGREPQHF
>NA|TRBJ1-2|TRBV4-2|NA
TGTGCCAGCAGCCAAGATGGGATCGCGGACTATGGCTACACCTTC
CASSQDGIADYGYTF
>NA|TRBJ2-2|TRBV5-1|many
TGCGCCAGCAGCCCCGTAAGGACCGGGGAGCTGTTTTTT
CASSPVRTGELFF
>TRBD1|TRBJ1-2|TRBV12-3/TRBV12-4|few
TGTGCCAGCAGTTTGAGGCAGGGGGTCTATGGCTACACCTTC
CASSLRQGVYGYTF
>NA|TRBJ2-7|TRBV7-8|NA
TGTGCCAGCAGCTTAGCTGACAGTTTCGAGCAGTACTTC
CASSLADSFEQYF
>NA|TRBJ1-1|TRBV4-1|few
TGCGCCAGCAGCCAAGGGAAGGGAGGGGTGAACACTGAAGCTTTCTTT
CASSQGKGGVNTEAFF
>NA|TRBJ2-6|TRBV5-1|many
TGCGCCAGCAGCTTGGACGGGCTCGGCTCTGGGGCCAACGTCCTGACTTTC
CASSLDGLGSGANVLTF
>NA|TRBJ2-6|TRBV9|few
TGTGCCAGCAGCTCCCCCATCGCCCTGAGGGCCAACGTCCTGACTTTC
CASSSPIALRANVLTF
>NA|TRBJ1-6|TRBV6-1|few
TGTGCCAGCTCTGGACGGGCAGACCCGAGGGTACCCCTCCACTTT
CASSGRADPRVPLHF
>NA|TRBJ1-1|TRBV12-3/TRBV12-4|NA
TGTGCCAGCAGCCCTGGACAGTCGACTGAAGCTTTCTTT
CASSPGQSTEAFF